This TCR beta chain derives from a study of blood T cell repertoires in COVID-19. The V and J ends lost 4 bases and 5 bases respectively, with 10 bases between them. CDR1 and CDR2 (germline): SGHNT, YYREEE (reference sequence). The CDR3 sequence is 13 residues long. Assay: immunoSEQ multiplex PCR; the TCRdb copy retains only in-frame clones and omits some. Here the sample spans about 67,000 clones, 60% to 80% being singletons. Material for sequencing was peripheral blood. This receptor was obtained from a woman between 55 and 75 years old with acute or convalescent COVID-19. The chain recombines TRBV5-4 with TRBJ2-1, with D maybe TRBD2 (6 bases). This CDR3 reads CASSRDFDNEQFF. The CDR3 DNA follows: TGTGCCAGCAGCCGGGACTTTGACAATGAGCAGTTCTTC.